This TCR beta chain was identified during a study of T cell changes during pregnancy in multiple sclerosis. There are 14 residues in the CDR3. Germline V gives CDR1 MDHEN, CDR2 SYDVKM. V was pared by 3 bases and J by 4 bases, with 13 bases between. This clone was seen more than once but under ten times. Clones were read by immunoSEQ multiplex PCR, and TCRdb kept only the in-frame ones, dropping some. Among tens of thousands of clones, around 92% were seen once, and the ten largest hold 2.5% to 3%. This chain links TRBV28 with TRBJ2-7; D may be TRBD2 (7 bases). Sequences were derived from peripheral blood, sampled in the second trimester of pregnancy. The sequence was collected from a female donor in good health, enrolled as a control in a pregnancy study. As DNA, the CDR3 is TGTGCCAGCAGTTTTGGGGGGGCTAGGTACGAGCAGTACTTC. Translation gives CASSFGGARYEQYF.